This T cell receptor beta chain stems from a study of T cell responses to AZD1222 COVID-19 vaccine. Whole-study context: Researchers grouped second doses given at about 4 or about 12 weeks into one pool.

General study results and limits: Possibly, clonal diversity was underestimated; donors were largely white British and included more females. Increases in Spike-specific TCR breadth and depth were seen after two AZD1222 doses.

Details on this clone: Its specificity is unknown.

The CDR3 is made up of 18 amino acids. V lost 5 bases, J lost 2 bases, and 9 bases stayed unmatched. CDR1 is SGHTS, CDR2 YDEGEE, per germline. The method was immunoSEQ multiplex PCR; TCRdb's version includes in-frame clones alone and lacks a portion of them. The sample contains approximately 130,000 clones, roughly nine tenths of which appear only once. The chain couples TRBV5-8 to TRBJ2-2; 13 bases are a match to TRBD2. This specimen was peripheral blood, taken on day 0 of AZD1222 vaccination. The TCR comes from an adult in good health. The CDR3 DNA reads TGTGCCAGCAGGGAAGGACTAGCGGGAGCAGGTAACACCGGGGAGCTGTTTTTT. Translated: CASREGLAGAGNTGELFF. Together with reference TRBV5-8 and TRBJ2-2, the CDR3 gives the full variable domain: EAGVTQSPTHLIKTRGQQATLRCSPISGHTSVYWYQQALGLGLQFLLWYDEGEERNRGNFPPRFSGRQFPNYSSELNVNALELEDSALYLCASREGLAGAGNTGELFFGEGSRLTVL.